The rows below give T cell receptor beta chains drawn from one sample of a study of cytomegalovirus exposure and HLA in healthy donors. The data were produced by immunoSEQ multiplex PCR, yet TCRdb's version contains in-frame clones alone and is incomplete. The top ten clones hold 1% of a sample with a few hundred thousand clones, 75% to 90% of them seen once. The sample was PBMCs. These receptors originate from a woman between 18 and 29 years old in good health and CMV-seronegative. CDR3s include the opening cysteine and the closing phenylalanine or tryptophan. Part of the rows lack a size; the others show once, few, many or a class for expanded clones.

clone_size,v_call,cdr3_aa
.,TRBV30,CAWSVLRDWTDTQYF
.,TRBV7-2,CASSPRAGGYNEQFF
.,TRBV11-2,CASSAWDRGVGYGYTF
.,TRBV7-9,CASSSDSFYGYTF
.,TRBV29-1,CSAAGLAEAYEQYF
once,TRBV7-2,CASSLADYFAIGGEKLFF
.,TRBV15,CATRQGYEQYF
.,TRBV29-1,CSAGDSSYEQYF
.,TRBV11-2,CASSSLGGGSRGNIQYF
few,TRBV6-6,CASSYSHRARSPLHF
.,TRBV5-1,CASSLAGEAEQFF
.,TRBV18,CASSPQTSGSNEQFF
.,TRBV4-2,CASGVPGANVLTF
.,TRBV11-2,CASRPGTGGLGTEAFF
.,TRBV27,CASSLSGRSNQPQHF
.,TRBV6-1,CASRPRGGYNSPLHF
.,TRBV25-1,CASSEWAGLNTEAFF
.,TRBV19,CASSKGPQDGGNQPQHF